Below are 4 T cell receptor beta chains sequenced from a single sample in a study of blood T cells in healthy people across ages. For the second PCR, which ran for roughly 6 to 12 cycles, a sample-barcoded 5' primer and a J-beta primer mix were used. TCRdb itself ran the 5' RACE reads through MiXCR, one entry per CDR3 protein. Among approximately 290,000 distinct CDR3 sequences listed, roughly 27% were seen once. The sample consisted of blood. These receptor sequences come from a woman aged 70-85 years in good health.

The V gene is TRBV12-3 or TRBV12-4, the J gene TRBJ2-1; TRBD1 matches at 7 bases. The length of the CDR3 is 16 residues. V gave up 6 bases and J gave up 4 bases; unmatched junction bases: 12. The DNA of the CDR3 is TGTGCCAGCAGCACCCAGCGCACAGGGGTGTACAATGAGCAGTTCTTC. This codes for CASSTQRTGVYNEQFF.

V usage is TRBV28 and J usage is TRBJ2-1; the D gene is possibly TRBD1 (6 bases). The V gene lost 4 bases and the J gene lost 2 bases, with 9 bases spanning the gap. Germline CDR1 reads MDHEN; CDR2 reads SYDVKM. The CDR3 sequence is 14 residues long. The DNA for the CDR3 is TGTGCCAGCAGTTCCGGACAGCCCTACAATGAGCAGTTCTTC. It encodes CASSSGQPYNEQFF.

The V and J genes are TRBV5-1 and TRBJ2-2; TRBD2 is a possible D gene (5 bases). This CDR3 is 14 amino acids long. Germline CDR1 is SGHRS and CDR2 is YFSETQ. Trimming pared 4 bases from V and 3 bases from J, leaving 10 bases between. The DNA of the CDR3 is TGCGCCAGCAGCAGACTGGGAGACACCGGGGAGCTGTTTTTT. Its protein is CASSRLGDTGELFF. The full variable domain, with the rest looked up from reference TRBV5-1 and TRBJ2-2, is KAGVTQTPRYLIKTRGQQVTLSCSPISGHRSVSWYQQTPGQGLQFLFEYFSETQRNKGNFPGRFSGRQFSNSRSEMNVSTLELGDSALYLCASSRLGDTGELFFGEGSRLTVL.

The chain combines TRBV12-3 or TRBV12-4 with TRBJ2-5, with 12 nucleotides matching TRBD2. Near its end, the DNA agrees better with TRBJ2-1, so the J call may be wrong. The CDR3 loop spans 16 amino acids. CDR3 bases: TGTGCCAGCAGTTCCCGACTAGCGGGAGTTGAGGAGGAGCAGTTCTTC. Translating it yields CASSSRLAGVEEEQFF.